What follows is one T cell receptor beta chain and its context. What antigen it recognizes has not been identified. Base-call qualities are not available, and no considerably larger clone is one nucleotide away. This specimen belongs to a study of OX40 agonist ivuxolimab in advanced cancers. In terms of the full investigation: The costimulatory receptor OX40 (CD134) was targeted by ivuxolimab, a fully human IgG2 agonistic monoclonal antibody. Partial responses occurred in three dose-escalation patients: two with cutaneous melanoma and one with hepatocellular carcinoma. Prior anti-PD-1, anti-PD-L1 or anti-CTLA-4 therapy was permitted, and about two fifths of dose-escalation patients had received checkpoint inhibitors. Intravenous ivuxolimab was administered to patients every 2 weeks at six dose levels: 0.01, 0.1, 0.3, 1.5, 3 and 10 mg/kg. In the dose-escalation cohort, roughly 80% of patients were male, and the mean age was about 55 years, with a range of about 23 to 85. Of the approximately 50 patients in dose escalation, 19 had hepatocellular carcinoma, about 15 had melanoma, 9 had renal cell carcinoma and 9 had head and neck cancer. The point of sequencing TCRbeta in the periphery was to test whether ivuxolimab changed TCR sequence diversity and drove clonal T-cell expansion. The paper describes the monotherapy dose-escalation part (N ≈ 51 patients) of the phase I trial of ivuxolimab.

Patients with a history of autoimmune disease or receiving systemic immunosuppression were excluded from the trial. In every dose cohort, peripheral blood was drawn for TCR sequencing at baseline, cycle 4 day 1, and cycle 7 day 1. The samples were taken from a phase I, first-in-human, multicenter, open-label dose-escalation trial of ivuxolimab. The trial enrolled adults with locally advanced or metastatic head and neck squamous cell, hepatocellular, melanoma or renal cell carcinoma. CD4+ and CD8+ T cells were sorted separately from peripheral blood before TCR sequencing. For sequencing of the TCRbeta CDR3 region, genomic DNA was extracted from the sorted cells. The immunoSEQ Assay was used for sequencing of TCRbeta CDR3 regions. TCRdb stores this immuneACCESS table with in-frame sequences only. Part of the clones is absent; in the studies checked, under half of the shortfall reflects unresolved V genes, and no reason is known for the rest. The sample has around 77,000 clones on record, roughly 85% of them singletons. 0.66% of the sample goes to the ten largest clones.

What the research found in general, with its limitations: The antigen specificity of the peripheral T cells that underwent clonal expansion was not determined. At doses of 0.1 to 3.0 mg/kg, clonal expansion of both CD4+ and CD8+ T cells in blood was seen between baseline and week 6. After ivuxolimab, expanded clones were on average more numerous among CD8+ T cells than among CD4+ T cells. Low levels of normalized T-cell clonal expansion were also shown by some nonresponding patients. Partial responders in the 0.1-3.0 mg/kg groups had among the lowest normalized peripheral clonal expansion, especially among CD8+ T cells.

This specimen was CD4+ or CD8+ T cells sorted from blood, taken in a trial of the OX40 agonist ivuxolimab. The sequence was obtained from an adult with an advanced solid tumor such as melanoma, head and neck, liver or kidney cancer.

The DNA is TGTGCCAGCAGCCAAGATTCCACCAAGAACACTGAAGCTTTCTTT. The translation is CASSQDSTKNTEAFF. The rearrangement combines TRBV4-2 with TRBJ1-1; the D gene is not confidently resolved. The CDR3 runs 15 residues from the cysteine to the phenylalanine. The retained sequence is limited to the CDR3, 45 bases, with the frame set at the first base. The germline V gene gives CDR1 as LGHNA and CDR2 as YNFKEQ. V was cut back by 0 bases and J by 1 base, leaving a gap of 9 bases between them.